The 6 T cell receptor beta chains presented below share a single source sample, sequenced in a study of blood T cells in healthy people across ages. A second PCR of roughly 7 to 11 cycles used a sample-barcoded 5' primer and a J-beta primer mix. TCRdb redid the calling of the 5' RACE reads with MiXCR, one entry per CDR3 protein. Among about a million distinct CDR3 sequences, roughly half were seen once, and the ten largest hold 20% to 25%. The sample consisted of blood. Receptors originate from a woman aged 55-70 years in good health.

About this clonotype itself: This may come from a read error, since a much larger clone is one base off. This chain's CDR3 is CASSHQLAESTDTQYF. The CDR3, as DNA: TGCGCCAGCAGCCATCAACTAGCGGAGAGCACAGATACGCAGTATTTT. The chain carries TRBV4-3 and TRBJ2-3; 8 bases agree with TRBD2. Germline V gene sequence: CDR1 LGHNA, CDR2 YSLEER. The junction had 5 bases not matched to a gene; V was cut back by 3 bases and J by 0 bases. The CDR3 is 16 residues long.

The chain combines TRBV2 with TRBJ2-4, with D possibly being TRBD2 (6 bases). The assigned J gene may be wrong: the sequence end matches TRBJ2-7 better. The CDR3 extends over 15 amino acids. CDR1 is SNHLY and CDR2 is FYNNEI in the germline V gene. CDR3 loop: CASSGTGELGYEQYF. CDR3 coding DNA: TGTGCCAGCAGTGGGACGGGGGAATTAGGCTACGAGCAGTACTTC.

This chain uses TRBV6-6 with TRBJ2-3, with a possible D match to TRBD1 (5 bases). In germline, CDR1 is MNHNY, CDR2 SVGAGI (reference sequence). The CDR3 is 14 amino acids. V lost 0 bases and J lost 4, with 8 bases in between. CDR3 sequence reads: CASSYSPGSDTQYF. CDR3 in DNA: TGTGCCAGCAGTTACTCCCCAGGGTCAGATACGCAGTATTTT.

The chain combines TRBV20-1 with TRBJ2-2; TRBD2 might be the D (6 bases). Germline V gives CDR1 DFQATT, CDR2 SNEGSKA (reference sequence). Trimming took 0 bases from V and 4 from J, leaving 6 bases between them. CDR3 length equals 13 residues. CDR3 sequence reads: CSARDGSTGELFF. CDR3 sequence (DNA): TGCAGTGCTAGAGACGGGAGCACCGGGGAGCTGTTTTTT.

This chain uses TRBV12-3 or TRBV12-4 with TRBJ2-7; the D is unclear. V was shortened by 2 bases and J by 3 bases, with 8 bases between the two germline ends. This CDR3 spans 13 amino acids. The CDR3 loop reads CASSLTWGYEQYF. CDR3 nucleotides: TGTGCCAGCAGTTTAACTTGGGGCTACGAGCAGTACTTC.

The chain couples TRBV2 to TRBJ2-1, with 8 bases fitting TRBD2. The junction had 20 bases not matched to a gene; V was cut back by 4 bases and J by 0 bases. This CDR3 spans 21 amino acids. Germline assignment: CDR1 SNHLY and CDR2 FYNNEI. Here the CDR3 DNA reads TGTGCCAGCAGTGTCCCAGTAGGTACTAGCGGCCCGGGATCCTCCTACAATGAGCAGTTCTTC. This codes for CASSVPVGTSGPGSSYNEQFF.